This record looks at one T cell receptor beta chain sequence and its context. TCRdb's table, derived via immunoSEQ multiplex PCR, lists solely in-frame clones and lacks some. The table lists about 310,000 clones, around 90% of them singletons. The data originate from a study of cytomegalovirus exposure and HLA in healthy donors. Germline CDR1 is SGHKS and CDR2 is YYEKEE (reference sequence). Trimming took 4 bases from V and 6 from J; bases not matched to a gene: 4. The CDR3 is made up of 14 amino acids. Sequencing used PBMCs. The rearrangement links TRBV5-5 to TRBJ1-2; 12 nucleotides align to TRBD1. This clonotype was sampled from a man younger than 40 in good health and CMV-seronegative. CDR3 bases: TGTGCCAGCAGCCCCGGGGACAGGGGGCATGGCTACACCTTC. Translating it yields CASSPGDRGHGYTF.